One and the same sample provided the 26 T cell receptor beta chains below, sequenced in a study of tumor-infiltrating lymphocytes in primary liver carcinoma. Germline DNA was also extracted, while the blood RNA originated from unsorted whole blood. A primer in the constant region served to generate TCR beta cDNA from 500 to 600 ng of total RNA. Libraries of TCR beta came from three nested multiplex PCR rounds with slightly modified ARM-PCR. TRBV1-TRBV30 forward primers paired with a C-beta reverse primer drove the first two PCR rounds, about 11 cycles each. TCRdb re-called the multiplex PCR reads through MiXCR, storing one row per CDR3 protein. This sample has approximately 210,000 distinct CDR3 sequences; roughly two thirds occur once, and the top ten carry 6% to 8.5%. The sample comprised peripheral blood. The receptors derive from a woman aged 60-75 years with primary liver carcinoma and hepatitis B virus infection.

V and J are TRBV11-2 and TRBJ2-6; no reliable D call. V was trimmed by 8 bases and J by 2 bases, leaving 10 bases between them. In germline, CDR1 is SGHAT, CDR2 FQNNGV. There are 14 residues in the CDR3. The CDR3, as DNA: TGTGCCAGCGCAGACATGGCTGGGGCCAACGTCCTGACTTTC. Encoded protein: CASADMAGANVLTF. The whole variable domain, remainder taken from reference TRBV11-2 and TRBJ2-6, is EAGVAQSPRYKIIEKRQSVAFWCNPISGHATLYWYQQILGQGPKLLIQFQNNGVVDDSQLPKDRFSAERLKGVDSTLKIQPAKLEDSAVYLCASADMAGANVLTFGAGSRLTVL.

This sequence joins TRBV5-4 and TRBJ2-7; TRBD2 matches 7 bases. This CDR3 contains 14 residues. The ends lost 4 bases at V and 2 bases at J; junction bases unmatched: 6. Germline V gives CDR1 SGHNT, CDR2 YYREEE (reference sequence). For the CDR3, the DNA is TGTGCCAGCAGCCGGCCGGGGGGTACCTACGAGCAGTACTTC. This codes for CASSRPGGTYEQYF.

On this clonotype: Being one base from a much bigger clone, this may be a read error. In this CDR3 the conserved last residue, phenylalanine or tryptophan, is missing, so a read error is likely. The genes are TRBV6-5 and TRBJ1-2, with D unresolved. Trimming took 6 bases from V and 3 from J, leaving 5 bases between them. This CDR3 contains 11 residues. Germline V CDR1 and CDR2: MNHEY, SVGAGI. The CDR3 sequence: CASRKDYGYTL. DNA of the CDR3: TGTGCCAGCAGGAAGGACTATGGCTACACCTTA.

CDR3 coding DNA: TGTGCCAGCAGCCAGGTTTACCAGCGGAAGGTCACCGGGGAGCTGTTTTTT. Its translation: CASSQVYQRKVTGELFF. V and J are TRBV14 and TRBJ2-2; a weak D match, TRBD2 (5 bases). The germline V and J ends were trimmed by 3 bases and 4 bases, with 18 bases remaining between them. The CDR3 spans 17 residues. The germline CDR1 and CDR2 sequences are SGHDN and FVKESK.

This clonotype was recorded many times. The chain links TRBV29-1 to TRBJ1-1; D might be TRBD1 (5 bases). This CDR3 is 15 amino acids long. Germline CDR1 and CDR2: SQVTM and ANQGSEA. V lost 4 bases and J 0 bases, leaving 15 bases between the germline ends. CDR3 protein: CSVGPRQSLNTEAFF. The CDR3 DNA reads TGCAGCGTTGGCCCGAGACAGAGCCTGAACACTGAAGCTTTCTTT.

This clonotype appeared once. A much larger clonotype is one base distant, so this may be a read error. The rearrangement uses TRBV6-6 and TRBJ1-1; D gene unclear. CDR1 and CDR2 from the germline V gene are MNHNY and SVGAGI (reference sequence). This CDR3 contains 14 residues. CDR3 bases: TGTGCCATCAGTTACTCGACTGGCGTACCGGAAGCTTTCTTT. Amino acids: CAISYSTGVPEAFF.

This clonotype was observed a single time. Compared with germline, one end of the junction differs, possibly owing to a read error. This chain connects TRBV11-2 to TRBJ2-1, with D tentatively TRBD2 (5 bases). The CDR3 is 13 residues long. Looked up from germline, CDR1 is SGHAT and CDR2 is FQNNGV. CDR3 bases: TGTGCCAGCGGCCTAGCTGATTACAAAGAGCAGTTCTTC. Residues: CASGLADYKEQFF. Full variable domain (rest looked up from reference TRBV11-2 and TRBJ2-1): EAGVAQSPRYKIIEKRQSVAFWCNPISGHATLYWYQQILGQGPKLLIQFQNNGVVDDSQLPKDRFSAERLKGVDSTLKIQPAKLEDSAVYLCASGLADYKEQFFGPGTRLTVL.

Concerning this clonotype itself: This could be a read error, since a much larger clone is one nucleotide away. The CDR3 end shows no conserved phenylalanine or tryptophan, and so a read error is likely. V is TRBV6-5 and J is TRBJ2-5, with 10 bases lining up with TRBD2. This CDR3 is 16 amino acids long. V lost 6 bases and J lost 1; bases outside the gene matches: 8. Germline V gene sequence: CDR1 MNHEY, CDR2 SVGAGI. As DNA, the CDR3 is TGTGCCAGCAGCCCTGGACTAGCGGAATCCCAAGAGACCCAGTACATC. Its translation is CASSPGLAESQETQYI.

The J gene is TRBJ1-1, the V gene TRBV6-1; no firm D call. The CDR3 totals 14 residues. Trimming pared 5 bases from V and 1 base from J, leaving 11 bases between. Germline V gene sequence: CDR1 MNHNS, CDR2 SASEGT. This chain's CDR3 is CASSSLGENTEAFF. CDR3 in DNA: TGTGCCAGCAGTTCTCTCGGAGAGAACACTGAAGCTTTCTTT.

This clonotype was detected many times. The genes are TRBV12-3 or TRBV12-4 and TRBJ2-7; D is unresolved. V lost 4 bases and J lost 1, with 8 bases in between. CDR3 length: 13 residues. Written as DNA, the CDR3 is TGTGCCAGCAGTTGGTCGGAATCCTACGAGCAGTACTTC. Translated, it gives CASSWSESYEQYF.

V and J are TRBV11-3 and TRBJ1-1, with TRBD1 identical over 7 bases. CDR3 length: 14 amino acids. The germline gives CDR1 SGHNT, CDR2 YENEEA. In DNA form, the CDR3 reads TGTGCTAGCGGCTCACAGGGGCCAAACACTGAAGCTTTCTTT. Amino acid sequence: CASGSQGPNTEAFF.

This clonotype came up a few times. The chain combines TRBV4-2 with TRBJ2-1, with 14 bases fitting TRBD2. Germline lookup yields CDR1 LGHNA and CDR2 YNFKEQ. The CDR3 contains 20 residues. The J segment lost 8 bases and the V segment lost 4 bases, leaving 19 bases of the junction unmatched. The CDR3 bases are TGTGCCAGCAGCCGAGCTACGGGACTAGCGGGAGTTAGGGTACGCGATGAGCAGTTCTTC. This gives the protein CASSRATGLAGVRVRDEQFF.

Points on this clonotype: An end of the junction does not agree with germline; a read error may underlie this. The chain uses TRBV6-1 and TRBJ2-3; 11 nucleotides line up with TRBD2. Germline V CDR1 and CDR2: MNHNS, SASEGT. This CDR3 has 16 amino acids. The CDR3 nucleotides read TGTGCCAGCAAACTAGCGGGAGTCGCTATCACAGATACGCTGTATTTT. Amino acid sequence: CASKLAGVAITDTLYF.

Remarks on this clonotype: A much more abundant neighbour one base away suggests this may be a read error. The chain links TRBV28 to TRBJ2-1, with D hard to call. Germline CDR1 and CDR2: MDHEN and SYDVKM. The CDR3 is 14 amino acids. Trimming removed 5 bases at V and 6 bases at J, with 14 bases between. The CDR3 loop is CASSPLLGGNEQFF. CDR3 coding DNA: TGTGCCAGCAGTCCACTCCTGGGTGGCAATGAGCAGTTCTTC.

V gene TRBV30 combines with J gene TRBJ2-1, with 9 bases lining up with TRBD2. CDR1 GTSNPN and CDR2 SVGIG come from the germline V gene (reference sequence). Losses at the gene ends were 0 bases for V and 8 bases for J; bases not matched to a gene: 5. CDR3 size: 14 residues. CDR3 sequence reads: CAWSVIAGVYEQFF. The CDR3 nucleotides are TGTGCCTGGAGTGTGATAGCGGGAGTCTATGAGCAGTTCTTC.

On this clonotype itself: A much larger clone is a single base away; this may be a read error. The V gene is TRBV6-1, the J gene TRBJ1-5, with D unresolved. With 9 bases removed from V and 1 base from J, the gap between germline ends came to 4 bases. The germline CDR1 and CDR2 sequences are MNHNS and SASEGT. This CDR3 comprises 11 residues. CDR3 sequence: CARRSNQPQHF. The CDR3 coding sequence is TGTGCCAGAAGGAGCAATCAGCCCCAGCATTTT.

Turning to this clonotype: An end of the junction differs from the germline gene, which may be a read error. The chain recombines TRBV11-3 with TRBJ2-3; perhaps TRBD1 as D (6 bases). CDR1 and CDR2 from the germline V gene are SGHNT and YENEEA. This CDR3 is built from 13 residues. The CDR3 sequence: CACSSGVTDTLYF. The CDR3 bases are TGTGCCTGCAGCTCAGGGGTCACAGATACGCTGTATTTT.

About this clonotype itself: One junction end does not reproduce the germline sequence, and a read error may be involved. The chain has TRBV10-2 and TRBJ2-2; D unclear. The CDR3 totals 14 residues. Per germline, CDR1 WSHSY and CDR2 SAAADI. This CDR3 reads CVSSDWGNTGELFF. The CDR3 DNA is TGCGTCAGCAGTGACTGGGGTAATACCGGGGAGCTGTTTTTT.

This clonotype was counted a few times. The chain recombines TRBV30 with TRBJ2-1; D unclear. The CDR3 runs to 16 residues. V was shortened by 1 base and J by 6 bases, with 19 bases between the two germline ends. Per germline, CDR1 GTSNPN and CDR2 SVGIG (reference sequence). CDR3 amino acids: CAWSAPGSRATNEQFF. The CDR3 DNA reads TGTGCCTGGAGTGCCCCCGGCTCACGCGCGACCAATGAGCAGTTCTTC. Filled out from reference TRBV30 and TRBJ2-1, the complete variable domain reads SQTIHQWPATLVQPVGSPLSLECTVEGTSNPNLYWYRQAAGRGLQLLFYSVGIGQISSEVPQNLSASRPQDRQFILSSKKLLLSDSGFYLCAWSAPGSRATNEQFFGPGTRLTVL.

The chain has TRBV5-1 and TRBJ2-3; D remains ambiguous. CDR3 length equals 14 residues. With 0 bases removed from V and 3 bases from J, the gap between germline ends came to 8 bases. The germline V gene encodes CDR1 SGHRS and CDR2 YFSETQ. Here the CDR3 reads CASSLGGHTDTQYF. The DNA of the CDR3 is TGCGCCAGCAGCTTGGGGGGTCATACAGATACGCAGTATTTT. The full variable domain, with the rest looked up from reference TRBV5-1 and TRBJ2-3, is KAGVTQTPRYLIKTRGQQVTLSCSPISGHRSVSWYQQTPGQGLQFLFEYFSETQRNKGNFPGRFSGRQFSNSRSEMNVSTLELGDSALYLCASSLGGHTDTQYFGPGTRLTVL.

CDR3 sequence: CASIFREGADTQYF. CDR3 sequence (DNA): TGCGCCAGCATCTTCCGGGAAGGAGCAGATACGCAGTATTTT. The chain combines TRBV5-1 with TRBJ2-3; possible D gene TRBD2, 5 bases. This CDR3 comprises 14 residues. Germline V gene sequence: CDR1 SGHRS, CDR2 YFSETQ. V lost 6 bases and J lost 4, with 15 bases in between.

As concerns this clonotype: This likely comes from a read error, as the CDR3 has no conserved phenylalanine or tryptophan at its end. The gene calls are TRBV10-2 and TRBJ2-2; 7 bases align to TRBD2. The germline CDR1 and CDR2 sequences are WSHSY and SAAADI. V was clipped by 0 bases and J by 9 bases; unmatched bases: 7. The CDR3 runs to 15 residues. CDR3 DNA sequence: TGCGCCAGCAGTGAGTCGCGGCTAGCGGCCAGGGAGCTGTTTTAT. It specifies CASSESRLAARELFY.

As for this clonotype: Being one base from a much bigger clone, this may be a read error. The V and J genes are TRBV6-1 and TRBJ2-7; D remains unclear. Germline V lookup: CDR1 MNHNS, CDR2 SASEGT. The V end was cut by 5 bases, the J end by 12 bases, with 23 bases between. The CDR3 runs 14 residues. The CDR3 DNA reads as TGTGCCAGCAGTACCGACGATAGCATGTTTCTTCTGTACTTC. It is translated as CASSTDDSMFLLYF.

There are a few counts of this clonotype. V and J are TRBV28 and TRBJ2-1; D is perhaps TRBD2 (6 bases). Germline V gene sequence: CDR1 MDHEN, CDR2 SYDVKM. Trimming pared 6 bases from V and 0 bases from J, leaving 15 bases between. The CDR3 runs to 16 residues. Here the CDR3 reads CASSTPWRDSYNEQFF. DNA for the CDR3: TGTGCCAGCAGCACCCCTTGGCGGGACTCCTACAATGAGCAGTTCTTC.

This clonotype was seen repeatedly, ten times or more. CDR3 nucleotide sequence: TGCGCCAGCAGCTTGGGGCAGGGAGCGAACACCGGGGAGCTGTTTTTT. Residues: CASSLGQGANTGELFF. V is TRBV5-1 and J is TRBJ2-2; D is tentatively TRBD1 or TRBD2 (5 bases each). The V gene lost 0 bases and the J gene lost 0 bases, with 9 bases spanning the gap. This CDR3 contains 16 residues. Germline V gives CDR1 SGHRS, CDR2 YFSETQ. Together with reference TRBV5-1 and TRBJ2-2, the CDR3 gives the full variable domain: KAGVTQTPRYLIKTRGQQVTLSCSPISGHRSVSWYQQTPGQGLQFLFEYFSETQRNKGNFPGRFSGRQFSNSRSEMNVSTLELGDSALYLCASSLGQGANTGELFFGEGSRLTVL.

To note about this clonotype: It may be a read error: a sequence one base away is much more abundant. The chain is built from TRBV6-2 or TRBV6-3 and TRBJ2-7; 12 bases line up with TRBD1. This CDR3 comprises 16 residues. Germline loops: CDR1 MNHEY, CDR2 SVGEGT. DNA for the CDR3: TGTACCAGCAGTTACCTTTTTGGGACAGGGGGCAGTCGTTGGTACTTC. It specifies CTSSYLFGTGGSRWYF.